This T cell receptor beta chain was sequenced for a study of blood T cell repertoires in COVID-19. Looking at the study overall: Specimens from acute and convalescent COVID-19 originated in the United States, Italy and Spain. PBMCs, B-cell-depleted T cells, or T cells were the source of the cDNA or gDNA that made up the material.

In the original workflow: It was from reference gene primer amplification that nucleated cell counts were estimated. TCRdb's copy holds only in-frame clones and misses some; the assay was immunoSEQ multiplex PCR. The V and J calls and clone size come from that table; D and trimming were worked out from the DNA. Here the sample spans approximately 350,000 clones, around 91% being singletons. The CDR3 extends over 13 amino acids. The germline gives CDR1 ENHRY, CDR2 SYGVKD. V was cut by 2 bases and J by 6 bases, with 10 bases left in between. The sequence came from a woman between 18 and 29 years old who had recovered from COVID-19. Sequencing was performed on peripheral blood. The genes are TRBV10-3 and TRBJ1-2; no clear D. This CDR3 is CAISETDTHGYTF. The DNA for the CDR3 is TGTGCCATCAGTGAGACAGACACTCATGGCTACACCTTC.